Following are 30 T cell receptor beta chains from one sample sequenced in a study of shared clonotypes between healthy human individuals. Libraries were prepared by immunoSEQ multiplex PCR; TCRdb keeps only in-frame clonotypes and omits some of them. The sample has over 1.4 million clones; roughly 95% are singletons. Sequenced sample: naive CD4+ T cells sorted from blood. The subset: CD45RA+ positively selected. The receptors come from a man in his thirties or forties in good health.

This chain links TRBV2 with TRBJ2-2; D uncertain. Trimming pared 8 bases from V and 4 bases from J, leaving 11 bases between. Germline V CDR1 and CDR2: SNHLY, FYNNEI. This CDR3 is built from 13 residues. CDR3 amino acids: CASSPRRTGELFF. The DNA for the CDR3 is TGTGCCAGCTCCCCAAGACGCACCGGGGAGCTGTTTTTT.

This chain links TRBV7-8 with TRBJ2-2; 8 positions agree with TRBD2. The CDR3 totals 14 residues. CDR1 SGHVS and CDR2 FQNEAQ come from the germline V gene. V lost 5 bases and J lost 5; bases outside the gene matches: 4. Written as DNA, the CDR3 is TGTGCCAGCAGCCCGGGGACTAGGACCGGGGAGCTGTTTTTT. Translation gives CASSPGTRTGELFF.

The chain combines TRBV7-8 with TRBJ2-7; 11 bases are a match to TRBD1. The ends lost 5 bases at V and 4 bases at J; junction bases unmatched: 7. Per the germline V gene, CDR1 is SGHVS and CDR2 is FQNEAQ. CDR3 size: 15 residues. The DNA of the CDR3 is TGTGCCAGCAGCGGATCGGGGACAGGGGGATACGAGCAGTACTTC. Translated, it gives CASSGSGTGGYEQYF.

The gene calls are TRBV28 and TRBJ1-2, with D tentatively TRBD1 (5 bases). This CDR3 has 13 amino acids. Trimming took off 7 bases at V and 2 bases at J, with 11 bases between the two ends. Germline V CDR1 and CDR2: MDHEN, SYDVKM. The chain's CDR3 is CASIGAENYGYTF. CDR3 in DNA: TGTGCCAGCATTGGGGCGGAGAACTATGGCTACACCTTC.

CDR3 protein: CASSPSGPAEAFF. CDR3 in DNA: TGTGCCAGCAGCCCCTCCGGGCCGGCTGAAGCTTTCTTT. V gene TRBV7-6 combines with J gene TRBJ1-1; D not certain. CDR3 length equals 13 residues. Germline assignment: CDR1 SGHVS and CDR2 FNYEAQ. V gave up 5 bases and J gave up 6 bases, with 13 bases separating them.

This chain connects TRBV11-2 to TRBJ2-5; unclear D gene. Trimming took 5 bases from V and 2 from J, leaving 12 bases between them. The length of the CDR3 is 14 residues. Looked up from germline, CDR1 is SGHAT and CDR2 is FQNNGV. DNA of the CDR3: TGTGCCAGCAGCAAGAACGTGCGTCAAGAGACCCAGTACTTC. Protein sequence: CASSKNVRQETQYF.

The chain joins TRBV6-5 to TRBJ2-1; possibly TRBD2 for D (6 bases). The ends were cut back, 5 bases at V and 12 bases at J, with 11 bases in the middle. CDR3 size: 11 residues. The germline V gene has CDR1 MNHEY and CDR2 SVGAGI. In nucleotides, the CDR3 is TGTGCCAGCAGTACTAGCTGGGGGCAGTTCTTC. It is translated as CASSTSWGQFF.

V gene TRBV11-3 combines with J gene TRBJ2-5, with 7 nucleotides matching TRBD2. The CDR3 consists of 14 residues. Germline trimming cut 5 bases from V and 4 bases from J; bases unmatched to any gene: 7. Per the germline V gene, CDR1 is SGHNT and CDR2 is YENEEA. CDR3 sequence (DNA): TGTGCCAGCAGCCAATCTTGGGGGGGAGAGACCCAGTACTTC. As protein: CASSQSWGGETQYF.

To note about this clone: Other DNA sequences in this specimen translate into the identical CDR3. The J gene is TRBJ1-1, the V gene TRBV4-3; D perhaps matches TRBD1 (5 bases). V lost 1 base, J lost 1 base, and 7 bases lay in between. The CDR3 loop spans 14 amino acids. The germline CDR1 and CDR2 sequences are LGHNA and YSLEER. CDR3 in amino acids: CASSQVGGNTEAFF. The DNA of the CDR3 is TGCGCCAGCAGCCAAGTCGGGGGGAACACTGAAGCTTTCTTT.

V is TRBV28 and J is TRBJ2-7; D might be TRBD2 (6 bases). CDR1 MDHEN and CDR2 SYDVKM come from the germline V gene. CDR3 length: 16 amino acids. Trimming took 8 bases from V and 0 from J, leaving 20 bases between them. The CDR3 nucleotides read TGTGCCAGCGTCGGAGGGTCCCTTTCCAGCTCCTACGAGCAGTACTTC. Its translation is CASVGGSLSSSYEQYF. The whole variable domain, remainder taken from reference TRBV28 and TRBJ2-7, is DVKVTQSSRYLVKRTGEKVFLECVQDMDHENMFWYRQDPGLGLRLIYFSYDVKMKEKGDIPEGYSVSREKKERFSLILESASTNQTSMYLCASVGGSLSSSYEQYFGPGTRLTVT.

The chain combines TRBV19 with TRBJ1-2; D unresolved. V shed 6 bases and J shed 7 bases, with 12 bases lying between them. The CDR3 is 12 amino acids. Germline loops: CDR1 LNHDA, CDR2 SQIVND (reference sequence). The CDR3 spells CASSFRESGYTF. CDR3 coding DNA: TGTGCCAGTAGCTTCCGGGAGAGTGGCTACACCTTC. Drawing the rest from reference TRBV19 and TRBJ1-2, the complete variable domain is DGGITQSPKYLFRKEGQNVTLSCEQNLNHDAMYWYRQDPGQGLRLIYYSQIVNDFQKGDIAEGYSVSREKKESFPLTVTSAQKNPTAFYLCASSFRESGYTFGSGTRLTVV.

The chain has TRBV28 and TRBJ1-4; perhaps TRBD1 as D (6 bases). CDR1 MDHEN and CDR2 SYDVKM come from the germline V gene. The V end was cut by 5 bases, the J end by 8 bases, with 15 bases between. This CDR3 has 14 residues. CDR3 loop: CASSLRGKAEKLFF. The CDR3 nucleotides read TGTGCCAGCAGTCTCAGGGGCAAAGCAGAAAAACTGTTTTTT.

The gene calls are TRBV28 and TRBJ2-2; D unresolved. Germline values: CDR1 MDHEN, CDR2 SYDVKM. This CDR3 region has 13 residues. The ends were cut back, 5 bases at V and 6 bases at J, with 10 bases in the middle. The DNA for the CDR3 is TGTGCCAGCAGTCACGGGTGGGCCGGGGAGCTGTTTTTT. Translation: CASSHGWAGELFF.

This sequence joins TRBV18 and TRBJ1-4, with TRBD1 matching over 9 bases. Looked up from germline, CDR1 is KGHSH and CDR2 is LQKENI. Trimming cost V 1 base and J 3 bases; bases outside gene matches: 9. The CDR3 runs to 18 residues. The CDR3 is CASSPQFTGGWANEKLFF. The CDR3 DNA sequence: TGTGCCAGCTCACCACAATTCACAGGGGGCTGGGCTAATGAAAAACTGTTTTTT.

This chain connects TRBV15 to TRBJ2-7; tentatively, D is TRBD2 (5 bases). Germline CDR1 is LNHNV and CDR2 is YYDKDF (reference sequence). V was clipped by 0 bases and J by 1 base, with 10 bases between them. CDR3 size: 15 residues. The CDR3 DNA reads TGTGCCACCAGCAGAGATGTAACTAGATCCTACGAGCAGTACTTC. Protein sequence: CATSRDVTRSYEQYF.

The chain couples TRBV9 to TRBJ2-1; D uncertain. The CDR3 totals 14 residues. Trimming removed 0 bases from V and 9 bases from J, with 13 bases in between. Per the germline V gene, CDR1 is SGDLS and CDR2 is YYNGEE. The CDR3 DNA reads TGTGCCAGCAGCGTAGATTCGAGTTCAGGTGAGCAGTTCTTC. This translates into CASSVDSSSGEQFF.

The CDR3 DNA follows: TGTGCCAGCAGCCCTCGACAGAATCAGCCCCAGCATTTT. Translating it yields CASSPRQNQPQHF. The chain is built from TRBV7-2 and TRBJ1-5, with D possibly matching TRBD1 (5 bases). Germline V gene data show CDR1 as SGHTA and CDR2 as FQGNSA. The V end was cut by 5 bases, the J end by 4 bases, with 9 bases between. CDR3 length: 13 residues.

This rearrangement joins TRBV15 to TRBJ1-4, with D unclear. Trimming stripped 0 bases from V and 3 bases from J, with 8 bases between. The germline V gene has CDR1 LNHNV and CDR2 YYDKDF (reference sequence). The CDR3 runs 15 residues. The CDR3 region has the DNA TGTGCCACCAGCAGAGATCCCCAGCCTAATGAAAAACTGTTTTTT. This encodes CATSRDPQPNEKLFF.

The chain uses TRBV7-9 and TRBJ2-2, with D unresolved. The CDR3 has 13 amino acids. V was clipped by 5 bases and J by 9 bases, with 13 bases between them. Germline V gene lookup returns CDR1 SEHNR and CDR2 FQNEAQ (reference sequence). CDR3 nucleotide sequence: TGTGCCAGCAGCCCCCGCCGCAAACGGGAGCTGTTTTTT. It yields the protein CASSPRRKRELFF.

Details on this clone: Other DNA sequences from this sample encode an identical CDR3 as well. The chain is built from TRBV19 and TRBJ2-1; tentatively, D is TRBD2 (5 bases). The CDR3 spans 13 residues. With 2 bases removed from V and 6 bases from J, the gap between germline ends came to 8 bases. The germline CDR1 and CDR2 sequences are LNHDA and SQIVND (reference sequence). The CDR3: CASSISRGNEQFF. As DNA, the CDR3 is TGTGCCAGTAGTATATCCCGGGGCAATGAGCAGTTCTTC.

The CDR3 DNA is TGTGCCAGCAGCTTGGGACTAGCGGGAGGGCGAAGCTCCTACAATGAGCAGTTCTTC. Protein product: CASSLGLAGGRSSYNEQFF. The genes are TRBV5-6 and TRBJ2-1, with 14 bases that match TRBD2. Germline V gene sequence: CDR1 SGHDT, CDR2 YYEEEE. Trimming cost V 0 bases and J 0 bases; bases outside gene matches: 5. This CDR3 has 19 residues.

Written as DNA, the CDR3 is TGTGCCAGCAGCCGTCCTGGCAGCACAGATACGCAGTATTTT. Residues: CASSRPGSTDTQYF. The chain is built from TRBV5-4 and TRBJ2-3; D unresolved. Germline CDR1 and CDR2: SGHNT and YYREEE (reference sequence). V lost 4 bases and J 0 bases, leaving 9 bases between the germline ends. The CDR3 runs to 14 residues.

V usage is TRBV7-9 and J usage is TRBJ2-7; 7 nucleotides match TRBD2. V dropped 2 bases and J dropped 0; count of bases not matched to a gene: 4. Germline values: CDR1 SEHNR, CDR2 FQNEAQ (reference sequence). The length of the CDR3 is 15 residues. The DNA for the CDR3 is TGTGCCAGCAGCTTATCATGGGACTACTCCTACGAGCAGTACTTC. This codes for CASSLSWDYSYEQYF.

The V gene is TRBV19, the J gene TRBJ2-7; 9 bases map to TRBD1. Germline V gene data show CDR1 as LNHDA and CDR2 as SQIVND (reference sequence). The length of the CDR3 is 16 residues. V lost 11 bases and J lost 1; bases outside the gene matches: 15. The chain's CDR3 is CASSKWRTGVSYEQYF. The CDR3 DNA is TGTGCCTCCTCGAAGTGGAGGACAGGGGTTTCCTACGAGCAGTACTTC.

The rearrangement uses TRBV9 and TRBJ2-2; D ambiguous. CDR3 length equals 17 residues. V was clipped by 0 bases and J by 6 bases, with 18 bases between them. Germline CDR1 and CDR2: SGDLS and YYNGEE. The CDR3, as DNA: TGTGCCAGCAGCGTAGGGTTCCTCAGCGCTTACGCCGGGGAGCTGTTTTTT. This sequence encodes CASSVGFLSAYAGELFF.

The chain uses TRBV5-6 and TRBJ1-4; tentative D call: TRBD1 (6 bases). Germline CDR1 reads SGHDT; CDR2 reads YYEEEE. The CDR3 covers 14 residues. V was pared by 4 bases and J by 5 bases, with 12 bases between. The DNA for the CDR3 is TGTGCCAGCAGCCCCGACAGGTGGAATGAAAAACTGTTTTTT. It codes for CASSPDRWNEKLFF.

CDR3 in DNA: TGTGCCAGCAGCCTCAGCCTAGGGTACGCCTACAATGAGCAGTTCTTC. This encodes CASSLSLGYAYNEQFF. The chain couples TRBV7-3 to TRBJ2-1; D uncertain. Trimming removed 5 bases at V and 2 bases at J, with 16 bases between. The CDR3 is made up of 16 amino acids. Germline V gives CDR1 SGHTA, CDR2 FQGTGA. The full variable domain, rest sourced from reference TRBV7-3 and TRBJ2-1, is GAGVSQTPSNKVTEKGKYVELRCDPISGHTALYWYRQSLGQGPEFLIYFQGTGAADDSGLPNDRFFAVRPEGSVSTLKIQRTERGDSAVYLCASSLSLGYAYNEQFFGPGTRLTVL.

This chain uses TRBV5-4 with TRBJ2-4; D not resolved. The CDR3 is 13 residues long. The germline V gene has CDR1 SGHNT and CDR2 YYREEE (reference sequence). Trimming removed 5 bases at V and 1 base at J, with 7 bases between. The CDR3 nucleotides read TGTGCCAGCAGTGAGATCGCCAAAAACATTCAGTACTTC. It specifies CASSEIAKNIQYF.

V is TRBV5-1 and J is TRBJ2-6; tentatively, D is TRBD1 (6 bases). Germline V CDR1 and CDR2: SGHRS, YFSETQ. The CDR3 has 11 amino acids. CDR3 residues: CAKEGEPVVTF. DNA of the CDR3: TGCGCTAAAGAGGGGGAACCCGTGGTGACTTTC.

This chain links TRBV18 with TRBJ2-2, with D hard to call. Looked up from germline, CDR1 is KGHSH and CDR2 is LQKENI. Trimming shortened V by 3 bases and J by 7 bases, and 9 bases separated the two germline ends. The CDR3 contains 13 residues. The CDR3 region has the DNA TGTGCCAGCTCACCCCCTCCGAGCGGGGAGCTGTTTTTT. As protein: CASSPPPSGELFF.